The 14 T cell receptor beta chains given below trace back to one sample, sequenced in a study of cytomegalovirus exposure and HLA in healthy donors. It was with 60 Vbeta and 13 Jbeta primers that the PCR ran. Libraries were prepared by immunoSEQ multiplex PCR; TCRdb keeps only in-frame clonotypes and omits some of them. The sample has some 250,000 clones; 82% are singletons. The material sequenced was PBMCs. These receptor sequences come from a woman aged 40-49 years in good health and CMV-seropositive.

Note on this clone: At the DNA level, this CDR3 is encoded by other sequences in the same sample as well. This sequence joins TRBV7-2 and TRBJ2-5, with 8 positions matching TRBD2. This CDR3 region has 15 residues. Germline V gene data show CDR1 as SGHTA and CDR2 as FQGNSA. V dropped 5 bases and J dropped 5; count of bases not matched to a gene: 10. CDR3 coding DNA: TGTGCCAGCAGCCCTCGAGGAGCGGGAGAGGAGACCCAGTACTTC. Its translation is CASSPRGAGEETQYF.

V usage is TRBV6-6 and J usage is TRBJ2-3, with 9 bases lining up with TRBD1. After removal of 6 bases from V and 6 bases from J, the junction contained 13 bases not matched to a gene. The CDR3 consists of 16 residues. The germline gives CDR1 MNHNY, CDR2 SVGAGI (reference sequence). CDR3: CASRQQGAQAMDTQYF. CDR3 sequence (DNA): TGTGCCAGCAGACAACAGGGGGCGCAGGCCATGGATACGCAGTATTTT.

CDR3 nucleotide sequence: TGTGCCAGCAGCTTAGTTTTGGTAGGAGGGCCCAACACTGAAGCTTTCTTT. Protein: CASSLVLVGGPNTEAFF. V is TRBV7-9 and J is TRBJ1-1; no clear D gene. This CDR3 comprises 17 residues. V shed 1 base and J shed 2 bases, with 17 bases lying between them. Germline loops: CDR1 SEHNR, CDR2 FQNEAQ (reference sequence).

This clone was seen a handful of times. The rearrangement joins TRBV18 to TRBJ1-1; D perhaps matches TRBD1 (5 bases). V shed 2 bases and J shed 2 bases, with 9 bases lying between them. Per germline, CDR1 KGHSH and CDR2 LQKENI. The CDR3 runs to 14 residues. CDR3 DNA: TGTGCCAGCTCACCAAGGCAGGGAAACACTGAAGCTTTCTTT. Its protein is CASSPRQGNTEAFF.

V is TRBV5-1 and J is TRBJ2-2; TRBD1 matches 8 bases. The CDR3 spans 15 residues. CDR1 and CDR2 from the germline V gene are SGHRS and YFSETQ. V shed 0 bases, J shed 5 bases, and the junction held 3 bases outside the gene matches. The CDR3 DNA is TGCGCCAGCAGCTTGGGACAGGGGTGGACCGGGGAGCTGTTTTTT. Translation: CASSLGQGWTGELFF. Variable domain in full (rest from reference TRBV5-1 and TRBJ2-2): KAGVTQTPRYLIKTRGQQVTLSCSPISGHRSVSWYQQTPGQGLQFLFEYFSETQRNKGNFPGRFSGRQFSNSRSEMNVSTLELGDSALYLCASSLGQGWTGELFFGEGSRLTVL.

This rearrangement joins TRBV7-3 to TRBJ2-3, with 8 nucleotides matching TRBD2. V lost 5 bases, J lost 1 base, and 8 bases stayed unmatched. This CDR3 has 16 residues. Germline CDR1 and CDR2: SGHTA and FQGTGA. Here the CDR3 DNA reads TGTGCCAGCAGCCCCTATGCGGGAGGTCGCACAGATACGCAGTATTTT. This encodes CASSPYAGGRTDTQYF.

This chain connects TRBV30 to TRBJ1-1, with no clear D. The ends were cut back, 2 bases at V and 7 bases at J, with 8 bases in the middle. Germline assignment: CDR1 GTSNPN and CDR2 SVGIG (reference sequence). The CDR3 sequence is 11 residues long. CDR3 region: CAWSRSGEAFF. For the CDR3, the DNA is TGTGCCTGGAGTCGGTCTGGTGAAGCTTTCTTT.

V gene TRBV6-1 combines with J gene TRBJ1-2; 7 nucleotides agree with TRBD1. V shed 7 bases and J 10 bases; nucleotides not matched to a gene: 15. Germline V gene lookup returns CDR1 MNHNS and CDR2 SASEGT. The CDR3 has 14 residues. The CDR3 DNA reads as TGTGCCAGCACCCCCCAGGGGGGATCTCCTACCTACACCTTC. It codes for CASTPQGGSPTYTF.

CDR3 sequence (DNA): TGTGCCAGCAGCGTGACAGGGGTGTGGGAGACCCAGTACTTC. Encoded protein: CASSVTGVWETQYF. V is TRBV7-9 and J is TRBJ2-5; 8 bases agree with TRBD1. With V trimmed by 5 bases and J by 5 bases, 7 bases remained unmatched. The CDR3 extends over 14 amino acids. The germline V gene has CDR1 SEHNR and CDR2 FQNEAQ (reference sequence). The whole variable domain, remainder taken from reference TRBV7-9 and TRBJ2-5, is DTGVSQNPRHKITKRGQNVTFRCDPISEHNRLYWYRQTLGQGPEFLTYFQNEAQLEKSRLLSDRFSAERPKGSFSTLEIQRTEQGDSAMYLCASSVTGVWETQYFGPGTRLLVL.

The genes are TRBV27 and TRBJ1-4; the match to TRBD1 covers 7 bases. J gave up 6 bases and V 0 bases, and 7 bases lay outside the gene matches. Germline V gene sequence: CDR1 MNHEY, CDR2 SMNVEV (reference sequence). The CDR3 loop spans 16 amino acids. The CDR3 DNA is TGTGCCAGCAGTTTATCGCTCTGGCAGGGGGATGAAAAACTGTTTTTT. It encodes CASSLSLWQGDEKLFF.

CDR3 DNA: TGTGCCAGCAGCTTCGGCACCCGCGGGGGGGAGTTCCCCGGGGAGCTGTTTTTT. This sequence encodes CASSFGTRGGEFPGELFF. The chain is built from TRBV5-6 and TRBJ2-2; 9 nucleotides align to TRBD2. The germline V gene encodes CDR1 SGHDT and CDR2 YYEEEE. This CDR3 is built from 18 residues. Trimming cost V 2 bases and J 6 bases; bases outside gene matches: 14.

The chain couples TRBV6-5 to TRBJ2-3, with TRBD2 matching over 7 bases. The V gene end was trimmed by 4 bases and the J gene end by 6 bases; junction bases not matched to a gene: 1. The CDR3 length is 12 residues. Germline CDR1 and CDR2: MNHEY and SVGAGI. Here the CDR3 DNA reads TGTGCCAGCAGTTCCGGGAGGGATACGCAGTATTTT. It encodes CASSSGRDTQYF.

This clone was recorded only once. This chain joins TRBV2 and TRBJ2-1, with a tentative D call TRBD1 (6 bases). Germline V gene data show CDR1 as SNHLY and CDR2 as FYNNEI. The CDR3 runs to 14 residues. Trimming pared 4 bases from V and 10 bases from J, leaving 17 bases between. The CDR3 spells CASSVGALQEEQFF. The CDR3 bases are TGTGCCAGCAGTGTGGGGGCGCTACAGGAGGAGCAGTTCTTC.

J is TRBJ1-2 and V is TRBV2; 8 bases map to TRBD1. The V segment lost 3 bases and the J segment 7 bases; nucleotides outside the gene matches: 7. Germline V CDR1 and CDR2: SNHLY, FYNNEI. This CDR3 has 14 residues. CDR3 protein: CASSDIDRGLGYTF. CDR3 DNA sequence: TGTGCCAGCAGTGATATAGACAGGGGACTTGGCTACACCTTC.